This T cell receptor beta chain derives from a study of T cell responses to AZD1222 COVID-19 vaccine (dated by TCRdb to the early 2020s). Background for the entire study: A total of just over 230 trial participants underwent TCR sequencing, of whom nearly 210 had received two doses of AZD1222 and approximately 26 had received two doses of the MenACWY control vaccine. Enrollment into the trials was organized by age into subgroups of 18-55, 56-69 and 70-plus years, and those subgroups contained roughly 150, 30 and 60 TCR-sequenced participants, respectively. Overall results and qualifications from the work: The whole spike protein was spanned by vaccine-associated CD4 TCRs, and dominant responses were seen in regions 160-218 and 743-854. Most participants were white British and females outnumbered males, and the authors suggested that clonal diversity may have been underestimated. Reportedly, close to half of the unique spike-specific TCRs recognized epitopes lying outside the regions that are mutated in the B.1.351 and B.1.1.7 variants. Conclusions about previously exposed vaccinees are limited because only 6 or 7 AZD1222 recipients were SARS-CoV-2 seropositive at baseline. After two AZD1222 doses, both the breadth and the depth of spike-specific TCRs were significantly higher than at day 0 and than in MenACWY recipients. Because no day 14 peak-response samples were available, repertoires were characterized only after the peak T cell response. In the small 56-69-year group, the increase in depth fell short of significance, most likely because of low power.

About this clone itself: The clone's antigen remains unknown. Base quality data are lacking; no much larger clone is found one base away.

The CDR3 regions of human TCRbeta chains were analyzed by immunosequencing. Turning to the authors' computational methods: TCRs in the repertoires were compared against a reference library of SARS-CoV-2-specific TCRs that had been generated with the MIRA antigen-specificity platform. Breadth was defined as the fraction of unique TCRs that were SARS-CoV-2-associated. Depth was defined as the fraction of total T cells that were SARS-CoV-2-associated. Using the MIRA data, every spike-specific TCR was mapped to the spike region that the TCR reacted to and assigned to either a CD4 or a CD8 class. Log10-transformed breadth and depth values were compared by one-way ANOVA with Sidak's multiple comparisons tests. TCRdb provides this immuneACCESS table in a form limited to in-frame rearrangements. Some clones are lacking; in checked studies, under half of them reflect an unresolved V gene, and why the rest are absent is not known. The DNA gave D and trimming, while V, J and clone size come from that table. Here the sample has some 83,000 clones; approximately 91% occur a single time. The ten top clones hold approximately 5% of the sample.

The time point label corresponds to: about 28 days (+/-7) after the second vaccine dose. AZD1222 recipients with second doses at about 4 weeks or about 12 weeks were pooled, because spike-specific TCR depth and breadth did not differ between schedules. The vaccinee samples were drawn from two UK trials, COV001 and COV002, one of which was a single-blind randomized controlled phase 2/3 trial testing AZD1222 (ChAdOx1 nCoV-19) in healthy adults. For TCRbeta chain sequencing, PBMC samples were collected from trial participants at day 0 and at day 28 after the second dose. The CDR3 measures 13 amino acids from cysteine to phenylalanine. Only the CDR3 portion is preserved as DNA: 39 bases, with reading frame beginning at the first base. V is reduced by 4 bases and J by 2 bases, leaving a spacing of 8 bases between them. The germline V gene encodes CDR1 KGHSY and CDR2 FQNENV.

The starting material was peripheral blood, obtained 28 days after the second AZD1222 dose. This chain joins TRBV16 to TRBJ1-2; the D gene cannot be named for sure. This clonotype was obtained from an adult who received the AZD1222 COVID-19 vaccine. The CDR3 reads CASSLDGNYGYTF. The nucleotides read TGTGCCAGCAGCCTCGACGGCAACTATGGCTACACCTTC. The reference TRBV16 and TRBJ1-2 proteins fill in what lies around the CDR3, so the full variable domain reads GEEVAQTPKHLVRGEGQKAKLYCAPIKGHSYVFWYQQVLKNEFKFLISFQNENVFDETGMPKERFSAKCLPNSPCSLEIQATKLEDSAVYFCASSLDGNYGYTFGSGTRLTVV.